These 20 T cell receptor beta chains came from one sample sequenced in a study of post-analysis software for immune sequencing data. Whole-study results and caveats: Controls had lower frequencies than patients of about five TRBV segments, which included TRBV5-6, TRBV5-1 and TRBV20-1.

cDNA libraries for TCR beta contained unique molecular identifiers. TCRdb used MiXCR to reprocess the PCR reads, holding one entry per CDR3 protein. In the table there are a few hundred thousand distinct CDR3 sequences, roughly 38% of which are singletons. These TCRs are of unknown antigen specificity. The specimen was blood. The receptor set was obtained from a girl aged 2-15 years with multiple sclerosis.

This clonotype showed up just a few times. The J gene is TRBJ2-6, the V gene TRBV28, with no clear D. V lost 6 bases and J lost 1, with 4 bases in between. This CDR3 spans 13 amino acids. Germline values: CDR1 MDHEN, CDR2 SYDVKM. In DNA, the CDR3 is TGTGCCAGCAGGAGTTCTGGGGCCAACGTCCTGACTTTC. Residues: CASRSSGANVLTF. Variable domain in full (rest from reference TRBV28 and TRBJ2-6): DVKVTQSSRYLVKRTGEKVFLECVQDMDHENMFWYRQDPGLGLRLIYFSYDVKMKEKGDIPEGYSVSREKKERFSLILESASTNQTSMYLCASRSSGANVLTFGAGSRLTVL.

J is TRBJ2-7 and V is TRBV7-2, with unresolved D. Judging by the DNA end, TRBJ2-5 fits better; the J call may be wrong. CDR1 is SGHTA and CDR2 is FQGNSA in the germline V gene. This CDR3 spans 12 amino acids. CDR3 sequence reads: CASSPPWGTQYF. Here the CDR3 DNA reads TGTGCCAGCAGCCCGCCTTGGGGGACCCAGTACTTC.

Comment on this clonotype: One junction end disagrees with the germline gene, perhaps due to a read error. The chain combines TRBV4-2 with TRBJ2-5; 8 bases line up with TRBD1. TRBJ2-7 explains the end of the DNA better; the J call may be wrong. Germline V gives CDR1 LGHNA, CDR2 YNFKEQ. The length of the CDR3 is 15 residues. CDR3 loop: CARSQDGSGGDEQYF. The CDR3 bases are TGTGCCCGCAGCCAAGACGGGTCAGGGGGCGACGAGCAGTACTTC.

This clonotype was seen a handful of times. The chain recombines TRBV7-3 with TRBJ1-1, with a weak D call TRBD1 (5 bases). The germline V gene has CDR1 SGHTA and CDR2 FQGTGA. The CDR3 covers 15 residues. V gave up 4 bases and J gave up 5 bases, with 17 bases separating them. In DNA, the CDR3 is TGTGCCAGCAGCTCAAATCAGGGATTCCAAACTGAAGCTTTCTTT. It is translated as CASSSNQGFQTEAFF.

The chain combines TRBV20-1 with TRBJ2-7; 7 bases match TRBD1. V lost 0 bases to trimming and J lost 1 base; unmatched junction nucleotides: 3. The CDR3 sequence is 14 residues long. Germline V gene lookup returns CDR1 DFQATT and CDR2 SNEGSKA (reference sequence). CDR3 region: CSAREQGISYEQYF. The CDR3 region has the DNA TGCAGTGCTAGAGAACAGGGGATATCCTACGAGCAGTACTTC.

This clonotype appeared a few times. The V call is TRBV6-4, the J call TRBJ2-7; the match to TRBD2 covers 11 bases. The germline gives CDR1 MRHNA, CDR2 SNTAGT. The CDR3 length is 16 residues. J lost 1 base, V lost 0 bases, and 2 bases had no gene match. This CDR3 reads CASSDSTSGVSYEQYF. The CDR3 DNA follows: TGTGCCAGCAGTGACTCGACTAGCGGGGTATCCTACGAGCAGTACTTC.

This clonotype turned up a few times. The CDR3 region is CSFAGQGDYEQYF. The DNA for the CDR3 is TGCAGCTTCGCCGGGCAGGGGGATTACGAGCAGTACTTC. V gene TRBV29-1 combines with J gene TRBJ2-7; TRBD1 aligns across 7 bases. In germline, CDR1 is SQVTM, CDR2 ANQGSEA. J lost 4 bases, V lost 8 bases, and 11 bases had no gene match. CDR3 length: 13 amino acids.

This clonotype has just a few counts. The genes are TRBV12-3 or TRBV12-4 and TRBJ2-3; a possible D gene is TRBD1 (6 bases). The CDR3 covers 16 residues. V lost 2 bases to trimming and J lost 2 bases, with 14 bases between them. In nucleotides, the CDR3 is TGTGCCAGCAGTTTAAATTGGGGGCCCCCCACAGATACGCAGTATTTT. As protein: CASSLNWGPPTDTQYF.

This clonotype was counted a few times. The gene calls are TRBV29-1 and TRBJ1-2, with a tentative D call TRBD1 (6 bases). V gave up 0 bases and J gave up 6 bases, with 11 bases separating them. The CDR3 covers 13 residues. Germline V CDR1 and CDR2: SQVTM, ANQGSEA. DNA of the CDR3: TGCAGCGTTGAAGATGGGGCAGGGGATGGCTACACCTTC. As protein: CSVEDGAGDGYTF.

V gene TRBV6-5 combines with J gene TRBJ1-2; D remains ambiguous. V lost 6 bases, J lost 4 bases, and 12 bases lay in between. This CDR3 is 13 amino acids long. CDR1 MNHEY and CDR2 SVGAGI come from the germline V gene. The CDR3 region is CASREGFFYGYTF. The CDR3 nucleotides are TGTGCCAGCAGGGAAGGGTTCTTCTATGGCTACACCTTC.

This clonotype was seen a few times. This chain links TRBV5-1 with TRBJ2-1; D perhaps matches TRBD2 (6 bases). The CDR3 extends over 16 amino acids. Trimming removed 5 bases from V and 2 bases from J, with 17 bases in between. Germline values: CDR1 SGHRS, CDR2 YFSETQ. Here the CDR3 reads CASSLTGTGAYNEQFF. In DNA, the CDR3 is TGCGCCAGCAGTCTAACCGGGACTGGCGCCTACAATGAGCAGTTCTTC.

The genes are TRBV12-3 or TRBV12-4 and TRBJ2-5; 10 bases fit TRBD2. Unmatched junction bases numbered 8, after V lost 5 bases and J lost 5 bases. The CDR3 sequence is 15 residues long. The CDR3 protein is CASSERLAGRETQYF. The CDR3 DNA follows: TGTGCCAGCAGTGAACGACTAGCGGGTCGGGAGACCCAGTACTTC.

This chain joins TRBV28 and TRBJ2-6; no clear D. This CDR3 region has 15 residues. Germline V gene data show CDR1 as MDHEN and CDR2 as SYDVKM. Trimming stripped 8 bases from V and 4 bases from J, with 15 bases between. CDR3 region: CASALGGSGANVLTF. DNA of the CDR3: TGTGCCAGCGCCTTAGGTGGTTCGGGGGCCAACGTCCTGACTTTC.

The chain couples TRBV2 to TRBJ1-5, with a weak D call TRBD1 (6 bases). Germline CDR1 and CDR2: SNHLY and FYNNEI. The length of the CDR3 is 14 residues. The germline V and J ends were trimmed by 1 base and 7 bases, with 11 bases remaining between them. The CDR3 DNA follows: TGTGCCAGCAGTGAAGTAAGGGGGGGACAGCCCCAGCATTTT. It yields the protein CASSEVRGGQPQHF.

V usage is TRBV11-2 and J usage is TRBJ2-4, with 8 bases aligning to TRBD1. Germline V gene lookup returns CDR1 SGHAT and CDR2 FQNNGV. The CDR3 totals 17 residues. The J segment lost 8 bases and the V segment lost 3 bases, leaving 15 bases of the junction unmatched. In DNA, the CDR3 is TGTGCCAGCAGCTTTAAACCCTTCCAGGGGGCTATCGACATTCAGTACTTC. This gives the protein CASSFKPFQGAIDIQYF.

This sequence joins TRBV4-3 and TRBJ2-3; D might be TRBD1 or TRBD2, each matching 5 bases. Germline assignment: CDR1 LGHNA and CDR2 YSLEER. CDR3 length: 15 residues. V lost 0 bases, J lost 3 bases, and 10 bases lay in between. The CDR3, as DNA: TGCGCCAGCAGCCAAGAATTAGGGACGACAGATACGCAGTATTTT. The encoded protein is CASSQELGTTDTQYF.

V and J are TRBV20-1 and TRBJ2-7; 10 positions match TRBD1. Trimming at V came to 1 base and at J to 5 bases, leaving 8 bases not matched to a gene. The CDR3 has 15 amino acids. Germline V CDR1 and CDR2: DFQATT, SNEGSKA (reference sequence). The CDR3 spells CSARATTGGINEQYF. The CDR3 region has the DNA TGCAGTGCTAGAGCAACGACAGGGGGCATTAACGAGCAGTACTTC.

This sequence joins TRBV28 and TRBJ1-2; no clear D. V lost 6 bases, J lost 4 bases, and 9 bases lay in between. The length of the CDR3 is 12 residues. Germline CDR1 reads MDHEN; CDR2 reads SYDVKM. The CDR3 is CASRVAGYGYTF. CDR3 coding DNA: TGTGCCAGCAGAGTCGCGGGCTATGGCTACACCTTC.

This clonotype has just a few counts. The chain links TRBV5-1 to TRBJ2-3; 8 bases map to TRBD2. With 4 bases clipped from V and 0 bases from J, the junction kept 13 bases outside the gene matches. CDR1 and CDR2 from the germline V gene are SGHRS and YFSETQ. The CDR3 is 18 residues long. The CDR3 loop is CASSHAFRGGRSTDTQYF. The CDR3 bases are TGCGCCAGCAGCCACGCCTTCCGGGGGGGAAGGAGCACAGATACGCAGTATTTT.

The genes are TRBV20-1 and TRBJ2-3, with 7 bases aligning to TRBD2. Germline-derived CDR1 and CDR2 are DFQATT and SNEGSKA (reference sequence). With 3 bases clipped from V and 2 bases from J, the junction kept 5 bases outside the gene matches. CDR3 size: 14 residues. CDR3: CSARSLAVTDTQYF. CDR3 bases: TGCAGTGCTAGGTCCCTAGCGGTCACAGATACGCAGTATTTT.